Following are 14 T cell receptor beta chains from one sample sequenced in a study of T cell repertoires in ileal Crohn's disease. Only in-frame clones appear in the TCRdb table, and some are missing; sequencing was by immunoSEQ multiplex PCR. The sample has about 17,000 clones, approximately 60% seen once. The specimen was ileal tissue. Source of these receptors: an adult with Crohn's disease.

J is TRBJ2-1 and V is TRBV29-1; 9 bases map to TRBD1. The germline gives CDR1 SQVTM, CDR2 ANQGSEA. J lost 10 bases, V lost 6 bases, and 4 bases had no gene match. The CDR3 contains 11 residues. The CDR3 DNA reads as TGCAGCGTGGGACAGGGCGGAGAGCAGTTCTTC. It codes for CSVGQGGEQFF.

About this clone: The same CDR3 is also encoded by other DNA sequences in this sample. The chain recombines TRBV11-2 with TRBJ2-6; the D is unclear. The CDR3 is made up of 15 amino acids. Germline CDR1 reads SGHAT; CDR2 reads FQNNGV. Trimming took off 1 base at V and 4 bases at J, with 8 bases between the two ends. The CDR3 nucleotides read TGTGCCAGCAGCTTAGGCCAGTCCGGGGCCAACGTCCTGACTTTC. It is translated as CASSLGQSGANVLTF.

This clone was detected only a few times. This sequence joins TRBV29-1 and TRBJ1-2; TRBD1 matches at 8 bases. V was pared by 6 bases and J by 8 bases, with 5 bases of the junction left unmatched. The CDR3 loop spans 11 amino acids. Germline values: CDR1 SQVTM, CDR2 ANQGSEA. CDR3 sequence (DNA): TGCAGCGTCCGGACAGGGAGGGGCTACACCTTC. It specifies CSVRTGRGYTF. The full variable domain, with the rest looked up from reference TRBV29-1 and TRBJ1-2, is SAVISQKPSRDICQRGTSLTIQCQVDSQVTMMFWYRQQPGQSLTLIATANQGSEATYESGFVIDKFPISRPNLTFSTLTVSNMSPEDSSIYLCSVRTGRGYTFGSGTRLTVV.

For the CDR3, the DNA is TGTGCCAGCAGCACATCCGTACAGACCAATCAGCCCCAGCATTTT. This codes for CASSTSVQTNQPQHF. The chain carries TRBV7-2 and TRBJ1-5; no clear D gene. This CDR3 comprises 15 residues. The V gene's germline CDR1 is SGHTA and CDR2 FQGNSA. V lost 5 bases to trimming and J lost 3 bases, with 14 bases between them.

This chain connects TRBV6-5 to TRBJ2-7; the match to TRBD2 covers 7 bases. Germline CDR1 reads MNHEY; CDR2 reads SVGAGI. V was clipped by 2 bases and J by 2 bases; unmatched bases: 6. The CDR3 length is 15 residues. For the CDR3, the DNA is TGTGCCAGCAGTTACGCAGAGCGGGGTCCCTACGAGCAGTACTTC. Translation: CASSYAERGPYEQYF.

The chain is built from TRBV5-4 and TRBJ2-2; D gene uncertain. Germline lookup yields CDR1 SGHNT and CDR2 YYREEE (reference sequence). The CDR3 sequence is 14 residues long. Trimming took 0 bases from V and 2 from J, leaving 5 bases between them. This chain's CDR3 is CASSLVANTGELFF. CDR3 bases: TGTGCCAGCAGCTTGGTAGCCAACACCGGGGAGCTGTTTTTT.

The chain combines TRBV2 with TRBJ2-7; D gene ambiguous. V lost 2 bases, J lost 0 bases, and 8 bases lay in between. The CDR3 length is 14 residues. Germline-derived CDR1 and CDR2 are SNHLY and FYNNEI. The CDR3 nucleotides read TGTGCCAGCAGTGAAAGGCAGGTCTCCTACGAGCAGTACTTC. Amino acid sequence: CASSERQVSYEQYF.

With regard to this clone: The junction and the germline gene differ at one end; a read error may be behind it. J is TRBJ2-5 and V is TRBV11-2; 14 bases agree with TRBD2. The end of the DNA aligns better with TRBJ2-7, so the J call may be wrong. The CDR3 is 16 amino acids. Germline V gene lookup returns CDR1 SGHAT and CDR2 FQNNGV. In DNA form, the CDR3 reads TGTACCAGCAGCCCCAGGACTAGCGGGAGGTACTACGAGCAGTACTTC. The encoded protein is CTSSPRTSGRYYEQYF.

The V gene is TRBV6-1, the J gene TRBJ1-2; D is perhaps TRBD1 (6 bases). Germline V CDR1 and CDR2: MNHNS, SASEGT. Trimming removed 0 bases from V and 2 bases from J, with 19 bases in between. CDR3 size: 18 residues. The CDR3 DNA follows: TGTGCCAGCAGTGAAGCCGGGATCCCCGGACAGTTCAACTATGGCTACACCTTC. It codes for CASSEAGIPGQFNYGYTF.

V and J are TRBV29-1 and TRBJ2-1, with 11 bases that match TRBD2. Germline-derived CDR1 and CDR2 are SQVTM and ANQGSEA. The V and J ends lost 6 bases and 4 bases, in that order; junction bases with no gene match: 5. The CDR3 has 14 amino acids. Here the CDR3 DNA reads TGCAGCGTGAGACTAGCGGGATTGTACAATGAGCAGTTCTTC. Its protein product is CSVRLAGLYNEQFF.

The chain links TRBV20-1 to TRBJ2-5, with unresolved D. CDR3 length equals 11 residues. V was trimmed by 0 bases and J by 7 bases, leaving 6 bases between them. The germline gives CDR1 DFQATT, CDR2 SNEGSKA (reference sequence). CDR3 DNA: TGCAGTGCTAGAGATGCGGCGACCCAGTACTTC. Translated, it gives CSARDAATQYF.

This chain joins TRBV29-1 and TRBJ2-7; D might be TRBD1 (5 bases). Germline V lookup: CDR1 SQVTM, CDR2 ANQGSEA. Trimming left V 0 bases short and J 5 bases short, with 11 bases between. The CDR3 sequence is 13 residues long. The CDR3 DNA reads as TGCAGCGTTGAAGATCCTGGCAGGGACGAGCAGTACTTC. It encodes CSVEDPGRDEQYF.

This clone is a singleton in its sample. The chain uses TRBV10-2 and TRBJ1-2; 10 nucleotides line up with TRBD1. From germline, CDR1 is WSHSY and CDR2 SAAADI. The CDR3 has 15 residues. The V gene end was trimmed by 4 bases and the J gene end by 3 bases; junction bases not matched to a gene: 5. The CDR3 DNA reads TGCGCCAGCAGTGGGGCCGGGACAGGGGACTATGGCTACACCTTC. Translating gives CASSGAGTGDYGYTF.

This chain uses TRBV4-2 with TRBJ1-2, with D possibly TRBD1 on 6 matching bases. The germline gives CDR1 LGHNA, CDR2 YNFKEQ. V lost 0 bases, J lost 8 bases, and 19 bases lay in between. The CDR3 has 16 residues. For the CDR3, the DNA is TGTGCCAGCAGCCAAGATCAGACTAGCACCGACAGGGGCTACACCTTC. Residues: CASSQDQTSTDRGYTF.